This TCR beta chain was recorded in a study of control samples from healthy donors and cancer patients. Sequencing used immunoSEQ multiplex PCR; TCRdb keeps in-frame clones, though not all of them. This sample yields under 150,000 clones, of which about 91% are seen a single time; approximately 3.5% belongs to the top ten. This CDR3 region has 13 residues. Germline CDR1 reads KGHDR; CDR2 reads SFDVKD. Trimming took off 4 bases at V and 12 bases at J, with 15 bases between the two ends. Material: blood. The V and J genes are TRBV24-1 and TRBJ1-5; tentative D call: TRBD1 (5 bases). This TCR derives from a middle-aged man in good health. The DNA of the CDR3 is TGTGCCACCAGTGACGAAGGGGCCCTCGGCCAGCATTTT. Residues: CATSDEGALGQHF.